The next 19 T cell receptor beta chains were all read from a single sample in a study of regulatory T cells in long-lasting Graves disease. CDR3 regions were amplified by Arm-PCR using iRepertoire HTBI primers to build TCR beta libraries. TCRdb re-called the multiplex PCR reads through MiXCR, storing one row per CDR3 protein. The sample lists roughly 610,000 distinct CDR3 sequences; about 16% were seen once. Sample time point: newly diagnosed GD, antithyroid drugs for less than 3 months. The authors made the TCR library using RNA they extracted from PBMCs. These data are also associated with another study on T cells in Graves' hyperthyroidism and ophthalmopathy.

Sequenced here: peripheral blood mononuclear cells (PBMCs), sampled at new diagnosis, from a patient treated with antithyroid drugs. The source is a woman younger than 45 with Graves disease.

V gene TRBV9 combines with J gene TRBJ1-6; TRBD1 is a possible D gene (5 bases). CDR3 size: 15 residues. Trimming left V 2 bases short and J 6 bases short, with 12 bases between. Germline V gives CDR1 SGDLS, CDR2 YYNGEE. CDR3: CASSVTGGSNSPLHF. The CDR3, as DNA: TGTGCCAGCAGCGTTACGGGGGGTAGTAATTCACCCCTCCACTTT.

J is TRBJ1-2 and V is TRBV29-1; D not certain. The V gene's germline CDR1 is SQVTM and CDR2 ANQGSEA. Trimming took 4 bases from V and 4 from J, leaving 16 bases between them. The CDR3 loop spans 14 amino acids. The DNA of the CDR3 is TGCAGCGTTGCATTGGCCTCTCGGGGCTATGGCTACACCTTC. Its translation: CSVALASRGYGYTF.

In its sample, this clonotype was seen a few times. The gene calls are TRBV10-2 and TRBJ1-5; unclear D gene. This CDR3 has 13 residues. Germline lookup yields CDR1 WSHSY and CDR2 SAAADI. The V and J ends lost 4 bases and 3 bases respectively, with 7 bases between them. The CDR3 reads CASSANYNQPQHF. Here the CDR3 DNA reads TGCGCCAGCAGTGCTAACTACAATCAGCCCCAGCATTTT.

This clonotype was seen more than once but under ten times. The chain couples TRBV6-1 to TRBJ2-5, with TRBD2 matching over 14 bases. Trimming cost V 6 bases and J 5 bases; bases outside gene matches: 8. The V gene's germline CDR1 is MNHNS and CDR2 SASEGT. The CDR3 is 16 amino acids. In DNA form, the CDR3 reads TGTGCCAGCAGCTGGGGACTAGCGGGAGCTCTGGAGACCCAGTACTTC. As protein: CASSWGLAGALETQYF.

This clonotype appeared a few times. The chain recombines TRBV6-1 with TRBJ2-3; D tentatively reads TRBD1 or TRBD2 (5 bases each). The CDR3 has 12 amino acids. CDR1 MNHNS and CDR2 SASEGT come from the germline V gene. The V gene lost 11 bases and the J gene lost 6 bases, with 15 bases spanning the gap. The CDR3 here is CAAGAFTDTQYF. CDR3 DNA: TGTGCCGCCGGGGCCTTCACGGATACGCAGTATTTT.

This clonotype was observed a handful of times. Mismatch with germline at one junction end may stem from a read error. The chain has TRBV5-6 and TRBJ2-7, with TRBD1 matching over 10 bases. The CDR3 is made up of 12 amino acids. In germline, CDR1 is SGHDT, CDR2 YYEEEE. CDR3: CASSRGTGTGVF. The DNA of the CDR3 is TGTGCCAGCAGCAGGGGGACCGGGACAGGGGTGTTC.

As for this clonotype: A single base separates this from a much larger clone, so it may be a read error. This chain joins TRBV6-5 and TRBJ2-2; D perhaps matches TRBD2 (7 bases). This CDR3 region has 15 residues. V was shortened by 2 bases and J by 4 bases, with 11 bases between the two germline ends. Germline V gene sequence: CDR1 MNHEY, CDR2 SVGAGI. CDR3 sequence (DNA): TGTGCCAGCAGTTACGGGGGGGGGGCCACCGGGGAGCTGTTTTTT. Its translation is CASSYGGGATGELFF.

This clonotype was recorded many times. The V gene is TRBV3-1, the J gene TRBJ1-1; D might be TRBD1 (6 bases). Trimming shortened V by 5 bases and J by 4 bases, and 11 bases separated the two germline ends. Germline CDR1 is LGHDT and CDR2 is YNNKEL (reference sequence). CDR3 length: 13 residues. DNA of the CDR3: TGTGCCAGCAGCACAACAGGGAGCACTGAAGCTTTCTTT. It specifies CASSTTGSTEAFF. The full variable domain, rest sourced from reference TRBV3-1 and TRBJ1-1, is DTAVSQTPKYLVTQMGNDKSIKCEQNLGHDTMYWYKQDSKKFLKIMFSYNNKELIINETVPNRFSPKSPDKAHLNLHINSLELGDSAVYFCASSTTGSTEAFFGQGTRLTVV.

This clonotype came up many times. The gene calls are TRBV27 and TRBJ2-1; the D call may be TRBD1 or TRBD2 (5 bases each). V shed 1 base and J shed 7 bases, with 11 bases lying between them. The CDR3 has 14 amino acids. Germline V CDR1 and CDR2: MNHEY, SMNVEV (reference sequence). CDR3 in amino acids: CASSLWAGTNEQFF. In DNA, the CDR3 is TGTGCCAGCAGTTTATGGGCAGGGACGAATGAGCAGTTCTTC.

In this sample, this clonotype turned up many times. The J gene is TRBJ2-1, the V gene TRBV6-2 or TRBV6-3, with D perhaps assigned TRBD1 or TRBD2 (5 bases each). CDR1 is MNHEY and CDR2 is SVGEGT in the germline V gene. The ends were cut back, 6 bases at V and 3 bases at J, with 12 bases in the middle. CDR3 size: 14 residues. The CDR3, as DNA: TGTGCCAGCAGCCCAGCGGACATCTACAATGAGCAGTTCTTC. This translates into CASSPADIYNEQFF.

This clonotype was observed many times. This rearrangement joins TRBV11-2 to TRBJ1-1; no clear D. The CDR3 contains 15 residues. Looked up from germline, CDR1 is SGHAT and CDR2 is FQNNGV. Trimming removed 3 bases from V and 0 bases from J, with 11 bases in between. The CDR3 nucleotides read TGTGCCAGCAGCTTTCAGACAAGCATGAACACTGAAGCTTTCTTT. Protein sequence: CASSFQTSMNTEAFF.

This clonotype appeared many times. This chain connects TRBV6-1 to TRBJ1-2; tentative D call: TRBD1 (5 bases). CDR3 size: 13 residues. The germline V gene encodes CDR1 MNHNS and CDR2 SASEGT. Trimming shortened V by 8 bases and J by 3 bases, and 13 bases separated the two germline ends. CDR3 region: CASSLGAYYGYTF. CDR3 in DNA: TGTGCCAGCTCTCTAGGGGCGTACTATGGCTACACCTTC.

The rearrangement uses TRBV19 and TRBJ2-2, with TRBD2 identical over 8 bases. This CDR3 is built from 14 residues. Per the germline V gene, CDR1 is LNHDA and CDR2 is SQIVND (reference sequence). CDR3 nucleotides: TGTGCTGGGGGCAAAGCGGGAGCCACCGGGGAGCTGTTTTTT. This translates into CAGGKAGATGELFF.

This clonotype showed up just a few times. V and J are TRBV9 and TRBJ2-1, with 9 nucleotides matching TRBD1. The CDR3 spans 17 residues. Looked up from germline, CDR1 is SGDLS and CDR2 is YYNGEE. The V gene end was trimmed by 4 bases and the J gene end by 10 bases; junction bases not matched to a gene: 18. CDR3 protein: CASSPQSGTGTIWEQFF. CDR3 bases: TGTGCCAGCAGCCCCCAGTCCGGGACAGGGACTATATGGGAGCAGTTCTTC.

This clonotype was seen more than once but under ten times. CDR3 region: CASSPDFGTDEAFF. The CDR3 DNA follows: TGTGCCAGCTCACCAGACTTTGGCACAGACGAAGCTTTCTTT. The chain joins TRBV18 to TRBJ1-1; no definite D call. The V gene's germline CDR1 is KGHSH and CDR2 LQKENI. There are 14 residues in the CDR3. The ends were cut back, 2 bases at V and 8 bases at J, with 15 bases in the middle.

This clonotype has only a few counts. The chain uses TRBV13 and TRBJ2-1, with D possibly TRBD2 on 5 matching bases. This CDR3 is 16 amino acids long. Trimming left V 1 base short and J 0 bases short, with 10 bases between. Germline assignment: CDR1 PRHDT and CDR2 FYEKMQ (reference sequence). The CDR3 DNA is TGTGCCAGCAGCTTAGCTCGAAGCGGCTCCTACAATGAGCAGTTCTTC. The encoded protein is CASSLARSGSYNEQFF.

In this sample, this clonotype turned up a few times. The CDR3, as DNA: TGTGCCGGAACTGAGCGGCTAGCGGGTCACACCCGGCTTTCCTACAATGAGCAGTTCTTC. It yields the protein CAGTERLAGHTRLSYNEQFF. The chain couples TRBV5-6 to TRBJ2-1, with 8 positions matching TRBD2. Per the germline V gene, CDR1 is SGHDT and CDR2 is YYEEEE. The CDR3 sequence is 20 residues long. Trimming removed 10 bases from V and 1 base from J; junction bases left unmatched: 25.

This clonotype was counted between two and nine times. This chain connects TRBV14 to TRBJ1-1, with 8 bases aligning to TRBD1. CDR1 and CDR2 (germline): SGHDN, FVKESK. The V gene end was trimmed by 2 bases and the J gene end by 5 bases; junction bases not matched to a gene: 13. The CDR3 covers 17 residues. CDR3 nucleotide sequence: TGTGCCAGCAGCCAAAGGATAGGACAGGGAGATATGACTGAAGCTTTCTTT. This gives the protein CASSQRIGQGDMTEAFF.

This chain joins TRBV12-5 and TRBJ2-3, with D maybe TRBD1 (6 bases). Trimming shortened V by 5 bases and J by 6 bases, and 6 bases separated the two germline ends. This CDR3 comprises 11 residues. Germline loops: CDR1 LGHNT, CDR2 FRNRAP. DNA for the CDR3: TGTGCTAGTGGTCAGGGGGATACGCAGTATTTT. Its protein product is CASGQGDTQYF.